This TCR beta chain was recovered during a study of metastatic and nonmetastatic thyroid tumors. Overall study: Repertoires from malignant and benign thyroid patients were compared across blood and tumor or nodule tissue.

By share, this clone counts as medium-sized (0.01 to 0.1%). TCRdb reprocessed the PCR reads using MiXCR. The sample carries approximately 25,000 clones, about 13% recorded once. No treatment of any kind had been given to any patient before thyroid surgery. This CDR3 comprises 15 residues. The junction had 9 bases not matched to a gene; V was cut back by 3 bases and J by 4 bases. The germline CDR1 and CDR2 sequences are SGHNT and YENEEA. This receptor was taken from a female donor with papillary thyroid cancer or a benign thyroid nodule (not recorded which). Some clones in this sample may be carry-over from other donors' samples. V is TRBV11-3 and J is TRBJ2-7, with TRBD2 matching over 7 bases. Sequenced input: blood. This CDR3 is CASSLSERGLYEQYF. CDR3 nucleotide sequence: TGTGCCAGCAGCTTGTCTGAGCGGGGATTGTACGAGCAGTACTTC.